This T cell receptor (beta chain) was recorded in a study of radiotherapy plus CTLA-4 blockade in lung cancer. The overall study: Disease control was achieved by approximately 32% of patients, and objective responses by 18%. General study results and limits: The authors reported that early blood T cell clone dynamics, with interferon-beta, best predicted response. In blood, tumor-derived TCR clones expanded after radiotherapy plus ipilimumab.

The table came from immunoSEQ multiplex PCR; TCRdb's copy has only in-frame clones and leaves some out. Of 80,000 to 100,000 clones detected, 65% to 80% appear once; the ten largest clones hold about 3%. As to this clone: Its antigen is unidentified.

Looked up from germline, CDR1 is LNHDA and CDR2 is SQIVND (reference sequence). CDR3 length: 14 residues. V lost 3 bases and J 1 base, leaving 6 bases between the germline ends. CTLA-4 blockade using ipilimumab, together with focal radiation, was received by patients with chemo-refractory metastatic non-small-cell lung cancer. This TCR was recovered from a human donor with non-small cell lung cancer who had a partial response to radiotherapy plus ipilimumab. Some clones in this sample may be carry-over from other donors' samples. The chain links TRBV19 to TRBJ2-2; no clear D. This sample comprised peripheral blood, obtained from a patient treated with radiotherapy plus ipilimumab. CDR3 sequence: CASSINRNTGELFF. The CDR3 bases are TGTGCCAGTAGTATTAATCGGAACACCGGGGAGCTGTTTTTT.